What follows are 29 T cell receptor beta chains derived from one specimen sequenced in a study of vaccination and CD4 T cells after COVID-19. Treatment noted: roughly 11-day PBMC culture with coronavirus spike peptide pools or control peptides (ViraFEST assay). No antigen is known for these receptors. Cultured CD4+ T cell DNA was sequenced using the Oncomine TCR Beta short-read assay. One entry per CDR3 protein, called by TCRdb with MiXCR from the PCR reads. The sample includes fewer than 20,000 distinct CDR3 sequences, about 45% of them seen just once. Sample: CD4+ T cells from blood, cultured in vitro, taken after SARS-CoV-2 vaccination. These receptors were collected from a human donor who had recovered from COVID-19.

The chain has TRBV28 and TRBJ2-7; possibly TRBD2 for D (6 bases). Germline lookup yields CDR1 MDHEN and CDR2 SYDVKM. Trimming pared 10 bases from V and 6 bases from J, leaving 19 bases between. The CDR3 loop spans 13 amino acids. The CDR3 DNA reads TGTGCCACTCACTGGAGGAGGGGAGGCGAGCAGTACTTC. It translates to CATHWRRGGEQYF.

This clonotype is categorized as medium-sized (0.01 to 0.1%). The rearrangement uses TRBV6-5 and TRBJ2-7; 8 bases fit TRBD1. Germline values: CDR1 MNHEY, CDR2 SVGAGI. This CDR3 contains 15 residues. Trimming at V came to 2 bases and at J to 7 bases, leaving 10 bases not matched to a gene. In nucleotides, the CDR3 is TGTGCCAGCAGTTACCAGGGGGCGGGGTTTGGGGAGCAGTACTTC. Its translation is CASSYQGAGFGEQYF.

This rearrangement joins TRBV7-9 to TRBJ2-7; perhaps TRBD2 as D (5 bases). The CDR3 is made up of 16 amino acids. The V and J ends lost 3 bases and 3 bases respectively, with 18 bases between them. CDR1 is SEHNR, CDR2 FQNEAQ, per germline (reference sequence). The CDR3 DNA is TGTGCCAGCAGCTTGACCGCCGACTATGCTCGCTACGAGCAGTACTTC. Residues: CASSLTADYARYEQYF.

This sequence joins TRBV9 and TRBJ2-2, with D unclear. The germline gives CDR1 SGDLS, CDR2 YYNGEE. This CDR3 contains 16 residues. V was trimmed by 4 bases and J by 7 bases, leaving 20 bases between them. CDR3 sequence: CASSPLNWRLGGELFF. The CDR3 DNA reads as TGTGCCAGCAGCCCACTTAATTGGAGATTGGGCGGGGAGCTGTTTTTT.

This clonotype was seen a few times. The chain couples TRBV10-3 to TRBJ2-3; weak D call: TRBD1 (6 bases). This CDR3 has 14 residues. Trimming took off 1 base at V and 4 bases at J, with 9 bases between the two ends. From germline, CDR1 is ENHRY and CDR2 SYGVKD. The CDR3 nucleotides are TGTGCCATCAGTGAGTTTAAGGGGGCAGATACGCAGTATTTT. Translating it yields CAISEFKGADTQYF.

The chain combines TRBV11-2 with TRBJ2-7, with 10 bases matching TRBD1. V lost 10 bases and J lost 5; bases outside the gene matches: 5. This CDR3 has 12 residues. The germline CDR1 and CDR2 sequences are SGHAT and FQNNGV. The CDR3 is CATGTGVNEQYF. The CDR3 coding sequence is TGTGCCACCGGGACAGGGGTAAACGAGCAGTACTTC. Complete variable domain (other parts from reference TRBV11-2 and TRBJ2-7): EAGVAQSPRYKIIEKRQSVAFWCNPISGHATLYWYQQILGQGPKLLIQFQNNGVVDDSQLPKDRFSAERLKGVDSTLKIQPAKLEDSAVYLCATGTGVNEQYFGPGTRLTVT.

This clonotype was detected only a few times. The genes are TRBV20-1 and TRBJ2-3, with 11 bases matching TRBD2. Germline V gene data show CDR1 as DFQATT and CDR2 as SNEGSKA (reference sequence). Unmatched junction bases numbered 2, after V lost 2 bases and J lost 4 bases. The CDR3 totals 14 residues. The DNA for the CDR3 is TGCAGTGCTAGAACTAGCGGGAGTGCAGATACGCAGTATTTT. It translates to CSARTSGSADTQYF.

The chain couples TRBV2 to TRBJ2-3; D is ambiguous. V lost 0 bases and J lost 2, with 9 bases in between. The CDR3 sequence is 15 residues long. Germline CDR1 SNHLY, CDR2 FYNNEI. CDR3 in amino acids: CASSEALDLTDTQYF. The CDR3 DNA reads as TGTGCCAGCAGTGAAGCGTTAGACCTCACAGATACGCAGTATTTT.

The genes are TRBV2 and TRBJ1-5, with D unclear. The length of the CDR3 is 11 residues. Trimming pared 6 bases from V and 4 bases from J, leaving 4 bases between. CDR1 and CDR2 from the germline V gene are SNHLY and FYNNEI. CDR3 amino acids: CASRENQPQHF. The CDR3 coding sequence is TGTGCCAGCAGGGAGAATCAGCCCCAGCATTTT.

V and J are TRBV6-4 and TRBJ2-1, with TRBD2 matching over 9 bases. The CDR3 contains 15 residues. In germline, CDR1 is MRHNA, CDR2 SNTAGT. J lost 3 bases, V lost 0 bases, and 0 bases had no gene match. For the CDR3, the DNA is TGTGCCAGCAGTGACTCTAGCGGGAGCTACAATGAGCAGTTCTTC. Protein product: CASSDSSGSYNEQFF.

As to this clonotype: A much larger clone differs by one base, so this may be a read error. The V call is TRBV6-5, the J call TRBJ1-6; D gene unclear. The CDR3 loop spans 15 amino acids. The germline V gene encodes CDR1 MNHEY and CDR2 SVGAGI. For the CDR3, the DNA is TGTGCCAGCAGTCACTCAGAGCCAAATAATTCACCCCTCCACTTT. It codes for CASSHSEPNNSPLHF.

This sequence joins TRBV7-3 and TRBJ2-7; D gene unclear. This CDR3 contains 10 residues. CDR1 is SGHTA and CDR2 is FQGTGA in the germline V gene. Trimming stripped 4 bases from V and 3 bases from J, with 1 base between. CDR3 coding DNA: TGTGCCAGCAGCTACTACGAGCAGTACTTC. Translating gives CASSYYEQYF.

In this sample, this clonotype turned up a few times. The DNA of the CDR3 is TGTGCCAGTAGTATAGCAGGGTCCCTCTCCTACGAGCAGTACTTC. Protein sequence: CASSIAGSLSYEQYF. This chain joins TRBV19 and TRBJ2-7; TRBD1 might be the D (5 bases). The CDR3 length is 15 residues. V lost 1 base and J lost 0, with 10 bases in between. Germline CDR1 reads LNHDA; CDR2 reads SQIVND (reference sequence).

The chain recombines TRBV5-1 with TRBJ1-2; D call uncertain. Trimming cost V 0 bases and J 4 bases, with 10 bases left between them. Germline lookup yields CDR1 SGHRS and CDR2 YFSETQ. The CDR3 covers 14 residues. CDR3 in DNA: TGCGCCAGCAGCTTGGGTTCAGGTACCTATGGCTACACCTTC. Protein product: CASSLGSGTYGYTF. The variable domain in full, completed from reference TRBV5-1 and TRBJ1-2, reads KAGVTQTPRYLIKTRGQQVTLSCSPISGHRSVSWYQQTPGQGLQFLFEYFSETQRNKGNFPGRFSGRQFSNSRSEMNVSTLELGDSALYLCASSLGSGTYGYTFGSGTRLTVV.

There are a few counts of this clonotype. The V gene is TRBV6-2 or TRBV6-3, the J gene TRBJ1-5; D is undetermined. The CDR3 length is 15 residues. Trimming pared 6 bases from V and 7 bases from J, leaving 19 bases between. CDR1 is MNHEY, CDR2 SVGEGT, per germline. Written as DNA, the CDR3 is TGTGCCAGCAGGTGGGCCAAGGGAGACGGCCAGCCCCAGCATTTT. Amino acids: CASRWAKGDGQPQHF.

J is TRBJ2-7 and V is TRBV20-1; D might be TRBD2 (6 bases). Trimming removed 5 bases from V and 0 bases from J, with 14 bases in between. Germline CDR1 reads DFQATT; CDR2 reads SNEGSKA (reference sequence). There are 14 residues in the CDR3. CDR3 DNA sequence: TGCAGTGCTGAGTTGGACTACAGCTCCTACGAGCAGTACTTC. Protein: CSAELDYSSYEQYF.

V and J are TRBV9 and TRBJ1-1; D is unclear. CDR1 is SGDLS, CDR2 YYNGEE, per germline. The CDR3 length is 14 residues. The ends were cut back, 4 bases at V and 5 bases at J, with 15 bases in the middle. CDR3 sequence reads: CASSSDPLGTEAFF. In nucleotides, the CDR3 is TGTGCCAGCAGCTCCGACCCTCTTGGGACTGAAGCTTTCTTT.

This chain joins TRBV27 and TRBJ2-1; no clear D gene. V lost 4 bases, J lost 5 bases, and 9 bases lay in between. The CDR3 is made up of 13 amino acids. Germline assignment: CDR1 MNHEY and CDR2 SMNVEV (reference sequence). CDR3 sequence: CASSSLLNNEQFF. The CDR3 nucleotides read TGTGCCAGCAGTTCCCTGTTAAACAATGAGCAGTTCTTC.

This chain uses TRBV11-2 with TRBJ2-3, with 9 bases fitting TRBD2. From germline, CDR1 is SGHAT and CDR2 FQNNGV. This CDR3 region has 16 residues. Trimming at V came to 4 bases and at J to 1 base, leaving 6 bases not matched to a gene. CDR3 sequence reads: CASSSRTSARTDTQYF. In DNA, the CDR3 is TGTGCCAGCAGCTCTAGGACTAGCGCGCGCACAGATACGCAGTATTTT.

This clonotype has a handful of counts. The rearrangement joins TRBV19 to TRBJ2-3; D remains unclear. The germline V gene has CDR1 LNHDA and CDR2 SQIVND (reference sequence). The CDR3 is 12 amino acids. Deletions cut 0 bases from V and 5 bases from J, with 3 bases between. The CDR3 DNA follows: TGTGCCAGTAGTATAGAGGGAGATACGCAGTATTTT. Residues: CASSIEGDTQYF.

This clonotype was observed a handful of times. The V gene is TRBV20-1, the J gene TRBJ2-7; D is uncertain. Germline V lookup: CDR1 DFQATT, CDR2 SNEGSKA (reference sequence). V was pared by 3 bases and J by 2 bases, with 8 bases between. This CDR3 region has 12 residues. The DNA for the CDR3 is TGCAGTGCTAGTCAGCAAACCTACGAGCAGTACTTC. This sequence encodes CSASQQTYEQYF.

The gene calls are TRBV7-8 and TRBJ1-4; no clear D gene. Trimming removed 5 bases at V and 0 bases at J, with 10 bases between. CDR1 SGHVS and CDR2 FQNEAQ come from the germline V gene. CDR3 length: 15 residues. The CDR3 nucleotides are TGTGCCAGCAGCCCCCCTTCGGCAACTAATGAAAAACTGTTTTTT. As protein: CASSPPSATNEKLFF.

This clonotype was seen more than once but under ten times. V is TRBV20-1 and J is TRBJ2-5; D is perhaps TRBD1 or TRBD2 (6 bases each). Germline loops: CDR1 DFQATT, CDR2 SNEGSKA (reference sequence). Between the trimmed V and J ends, which lost 5 bases and 1 base, there was a span of 17 bases. CDR3 length: 15 amino acids. This chain's CDR3 is CSAPGAQGFQETQYF. The CDR3 DNA reads TGCAGTGCTCCGGGGGCCCAGGGCTTCCAAGAGACCCAGTACTTC.

DNA of the CDR3: TGTGCCAGCAGCTTAGCGGGACGAGGCCCTTATAGCAATCAGCCCCAGCATTTT. It specifies CASSLAGRGPYSNQPQHF. The chain links TRBV7-2 to TRBJ1-5, with D maybe TRBD1 (5 bases). From germline, CDR1 is SGHTA and CDR2 FQGNSA. Trimming cost V 0 bases and J 0 bases, with 15 bases left between them. The CDR3 is 18 amino acids.

The CDR3 sequence: CASSSTGANVYNEQFF. CDR3 DNA sequence: TGTGCCAGCAGCTCCACGGGCGCTAATGTCTACAATGAGCAGTTCTTC. The chain couples TRBV7-2 to TRBJ2-1; D call uncertain. V was trimmed by 4 bases and J by 3 bases, leaving 16 bases between them. The CDR3 covers 16 residues. CDR1 is SGHTA, CDR2 FQGNSA, per germline.

Only one count was recorded for this clonotype. The chain combines TRBV12-3 or TRBV12-4 with TRBJ2-7; TRBD2 matches at 7 bases. The junction had 12 bases not matched to a gene; V was cut back by 7 bases and J by 3 bases. The CDR3 is 15 residues long. The CDR3 region has the DNA TGTGCCAGCACCTCAACCCCGGGACTAAACTACGAGCAGTACTTC. It codes for CASTSTPGLNYEQYF.

This chain joins TRBV24-1 and TRBJ2-5; 14 bases are a match to TRBD2. Germline CDR1 KGHDR, CDR2 SFDVKD. J lost 5 bases, V lost 4 bases, and 5 bases had no gene match. The CDR3 has 16 amino acids. The CDR3 bases are TGTGCCACCAGTGACCCGGGACTAGCGGGAGTGGAGACCCAGTACTTC. Protein: CATSDPGLAGVETQYF.

The genes are TRBV20-1 and TRBJ2-3; 7 nucleotides line up with TRBD2. Germline V CDR1 and CDR2: DFQATT, SNEGSKA (reference sequence). The CDR3 is 17 amino acids. V lost 5 bases to trimming and J lost 4 bases; unmatched junction nucleotides: 18. CDR3 residues: CSALRGEGLQEADTQYF. The CDR3 DNA follows: TGCAGTGCTTTACGGGGGGAGGGCCTCCAAGAGGCAGATACGCAGTATTTT.

The V gene is TRBV20-1, the J gene TRBJ2-1; a weak D match, TRBD2 (7 bases). Trimming removed 6 bases from V and 6 bases from J, with 21 bases in between. CDR3 size: 15 residues. CDR1 and CDR2 from the germline V gene are DFQATT and SNEGSKA (reference sequence). The CDR3 DNA follows: TGCAGTGCAGGGGGGAGGGCCGCGTTCCCCAATGAGCAGTTCTTC. It translates to CSAGGRAAFPNEQFF.